This T cell receptor beta chain was found in a study of blood T cell repertoires in COVID-19 (dated by TCRdb to 2018 to 2021). Broadly, across the study: Samples covering the acute and convalescent phases of COVID-19 were provided by collaborators in the United States, Italy and Spain. The repertoires were released in a freely available public database intended as a resource for research on the immune response to SARS-CoV-2. Samples were obtained from the ongoing ImmuneRACE study (first 160 participants) and from over 1,000 subjects provided by 6 global collaborators. The prospective study material was composed of cDNA or gDNA derived from T cells, B-cell-depleted T cells, or PBMCs. The dataset comprised deeply sampled blood TCRbeta repertoires from subjects exposed to, actively infected with, or recovered from COVID-19. Where HLA class I and class II types were available, the types were taken from metadata supplied by the sample provider, not from assay-based typing. The sample metadata nearly always contained a de-identified subject ID, COVID-19 status, age in years and sex.

Results the study describes overall, beyond this receptor: The amount of clinical and demographic metadata varied by source and participant and was provided uncurated.

Germline trimming: 3 bases from V, 4 bases from J; junction bases outside gene matches: 20. For CDR1 and CDR2, the germline V gene lists ENHRY and SYGVKD. From the cysteine up to the phenylalanine, the CDR3 has a length of 19 residues. The entry retains the CDR3 DNA only, 57 bases that are in frame from base 1. TCRbeta CDR3 regions were amplified from genomic DNA by means of the immunoSEQ Assay, a bias-controlled multiplex PCR. The paper's processing steps were these. Within the assay, amplification of reference gene primers was used to estimate how many nucleated cells each sample contained. To quantify the absolute abundance of each unique TCRbeta CDR3 rearrangement, sequence reads were collapsed and filtered. For each sample, productive Simpson clonality was calculated by taking the square root of Simpson's diversity index across productive rearrangements. TCRdb obtained this table from immuneACCESS and retained in-frame rearrangements with V and J assigned. These tables miss some clones; where compared with another copy, unresolved V genes account for less than half of the shortfall, and the remainder is unexplained. V and J calls and clone size are copied from that table; D and trimming were computed from the DNA. This sample comprises approximately 89,000 clones, 85% to 95% of them detected only once. Approximately 6% of the sample is in the top ten clones.

Each collaborating institution followed its own protocols to collect whole blood in K2EDTA tubes. For TCRbeta analysis, collaborators shipped samples as frozen whole blood, isolated PBMCs, or DNA extracted from either of those sample types. Details on this clone: The clone's antigen remains unknown. No much larger clone is present one base from it, and per-base qualities are unavailable.

The sequenced sample consisted of peripheral blood. The chain links TRBV10-3 with TRBJ1-2; 7 central nucleotides agree with TRBD1. The TCR sequence derives from a woman aged 60-70 years with active COVID-19. The CDR3 protein: CAISESTPRDSQAIYGYTF. In nucleotides, the sequence is TGTGCCATCAGTGAATCAACCCCCCGGGACAGTCAAGCAATCTATGGCTACACCTTC.